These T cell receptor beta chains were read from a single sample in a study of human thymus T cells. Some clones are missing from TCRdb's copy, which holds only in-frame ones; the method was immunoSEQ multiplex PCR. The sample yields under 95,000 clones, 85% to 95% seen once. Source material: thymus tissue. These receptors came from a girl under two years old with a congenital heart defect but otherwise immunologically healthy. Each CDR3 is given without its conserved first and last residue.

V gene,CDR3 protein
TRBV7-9,ASSYGGSKRSYEQY
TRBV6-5,ASIGGVENTEAF
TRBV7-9,ASSPQTETQY
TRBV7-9,ASRPVRGNIQY
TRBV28,ASSFGTAAFNQPQH
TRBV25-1,ASSDSQSPTSTGELF
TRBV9,ASSVKDKTYNEQF
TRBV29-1,SVEDLSGLAGVKTQY
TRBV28,ASSSLRDRDSGANVLT
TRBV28,ASSLKPRGGTTEAF
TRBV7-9,ASSVPGNTEAF
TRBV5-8,ASNYTPLRQPYQPQH
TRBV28,ASSLLGQGAWYEQY
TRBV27,ASSFWNRAGGENIQY
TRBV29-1,SVERASGSHEQY
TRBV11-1,ASSLGRTSYEQY
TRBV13,ASTPRGDGSSYNEQF
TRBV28,ASSSYRDSQVRNTIY
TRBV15,ATSPNDMGCGNTIY
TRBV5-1,ASSPTGQVFLPGVEGGYT
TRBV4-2,ASSQDVHREKTQY
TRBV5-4,ASRYGGSSYNEQF
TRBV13,ASSLVPAGFTDTQY
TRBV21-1,ASSHRGPLVGQPQH
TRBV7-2,ASIGLAGGRDSYNEQF
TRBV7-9,ASSPIPWEQY
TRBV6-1,ASSEVGQTNTEAF
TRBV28,ASSLCPTPRGSKYEQY
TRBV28,ASSWVGRSVNTEAF
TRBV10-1,ASREGSNYGYT
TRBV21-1,ATPAGELF
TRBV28,AITRNSNQPQH
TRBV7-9,ASSFLRTANGYT
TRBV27,ATRTRLLHEQY